These T cell receptor beta chains were read from a single sample in a study of blood T cell repertoires in COVID-19. The repertoire was sequenced with immunoSEQ multiplex PCR; TCRdb's copy has only in-frame clones and lacks some. Among around 130,000 clones listed, approximately 90% were seen once. Sequencing was done on a sample of peripheral blood. These receptors were obtained from a man aged 40-49 years with acute or convalescent COVID-19. Each CDR3 is given with its conserved first and last residue. Fields, in order: clone size, V gene, J gene, D gene, CDR3 DNA, CDR3 protein. A D gene is named only where the DNA matches it firmly. The size field is filled for only some rows; it gives once, few, many or a size class.

-	TRBV11-2	TRBJ1-1	-	TGTGCCAGCAGCTTAGAGCGGTGGACTGAAGCTTTCTTT	CASSLERWTEAFF
-	TRBV10-3	TRBJ1-2	TRBD1	TGTGCCATCAGTGAGGGGGACAGGGGCGATGGCTACACCTTC	CAISEGDRGDGYTF
once	TRBV19	TRBJ2-5	TRBD1	TGTGCCAGTAGTATACAGGGGGCAGAGACCCAGTACTTC	CASSIQGAETQYF
-	TRBV14	TRBJ1-4	TRBD1	TGTGCCAGCAGCCAGCGGGACAGGCATGAAAAACTGTTTTTT	CASSQRDRHEKLFF
-	TRBV30	TRBJ2-7	-	TGTGCCTGGGCTACCTCGGGGGGCCGGTTCGGGCAGTACTTC	CAWATSGGRFGQYF
-	TRBV30	TRBJ1-1	-	TGTGCCTGGAGTCGAGGTGTGAACACTGAAGCTTTCTTT	CAWSRGVNTEAFF
-	TRBV5-1	TRBJ2-2	-	TGCGCCAGCAGCCCGAGACAGGCTCTCGGGGAGCTGTTTTTT	CASSPRQALGELFF
-	TRBV25-1	TRBJ2-5	-	TGTGCCAGCACCGAGGGAGGACCAATTTACTTC	CASTEGGPIYF
few	TRBV24-1	TRBJ1-5	-	TGTGCCACCAGTGATTTAAGCGGCAATCAGCCCCAGCATTTT	CATSDLSGNQPQHF
once	TRBV27	TRBJ1-6	TRBD1	TGTGCCAGCAGTGTCCGGACAGGGAGGCCCTATAATTCACCCCTCCACTTT	CASSVRTGRPYNSPLHF
-	TRBV19	TRBJ1-2	TRBD1	TGTGCCAGTAGTATCAACAGGGGCTATGGCTACACCTTC	CASSINRGYGYTF
-	TRBV3-1/TRBV3-2	TRBJ2-1	-	TGTGCCAGCAGCCAAGCCGGTAATGAGCAGTTCTTC	CASSQAGNEQFF
-	TRBV27	TRBJ2-1	TRBD2	TGTGCCAGCAGTTTCTCGACGAGCGGGGGGGATGAGCAGTTCTTC	CASSFSTSGGDEQFF
-	TRBV6-5	TRBJ2-4	-	TGTGCCAGCTCGCGGGGCGAGGGCATTCAGTACTTC	CASSRGEGIQYF
-	TRBV6-2/TRBV6-3	TRBJ1-2	TRBD1	TGTGCCAGCAGTACACCGGGACAGGGGGACTATGGCTACACCTTC	CASSTPGQGDYGYTF